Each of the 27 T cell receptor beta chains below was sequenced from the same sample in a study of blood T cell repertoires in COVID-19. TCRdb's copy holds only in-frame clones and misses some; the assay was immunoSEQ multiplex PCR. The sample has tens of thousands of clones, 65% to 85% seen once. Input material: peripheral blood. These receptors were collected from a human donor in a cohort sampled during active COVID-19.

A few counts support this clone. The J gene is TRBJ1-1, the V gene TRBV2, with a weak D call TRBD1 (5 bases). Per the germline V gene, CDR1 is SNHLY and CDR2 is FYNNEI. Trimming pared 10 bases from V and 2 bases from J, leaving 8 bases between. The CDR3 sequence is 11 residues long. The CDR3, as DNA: TGTGCCACCCAGGGCAACACTGAAGCTTTCTTT. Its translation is CATQGNTEAFF.

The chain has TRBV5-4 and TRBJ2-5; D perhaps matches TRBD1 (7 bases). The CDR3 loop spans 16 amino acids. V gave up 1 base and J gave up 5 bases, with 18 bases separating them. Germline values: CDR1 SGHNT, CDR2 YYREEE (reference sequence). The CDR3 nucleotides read TGTGCCAGCAGCTTGCCCCATACAGGGGCGGGGGAGACCCAGTACTTC. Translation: CASSLPHTGAGETQYF. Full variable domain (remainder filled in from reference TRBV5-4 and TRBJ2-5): ETGVTQSPTHLIKTRGQQVTLRCSSQSGHNTVSWYQQALGQGPQFIFQYYREEENGRGNFPPRFSGLQFPNYSSELNVNALELDDSALYLCASSLPHTGAGETQYFGPGTRLLVL.

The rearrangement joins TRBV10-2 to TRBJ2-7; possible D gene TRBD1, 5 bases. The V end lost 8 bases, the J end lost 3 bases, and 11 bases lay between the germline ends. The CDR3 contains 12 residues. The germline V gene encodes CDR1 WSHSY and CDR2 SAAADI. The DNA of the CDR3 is TGCGCCAGCCTTAGGGGTGACTACGAGCAGTACTTC. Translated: CASLRGDYEQYF.

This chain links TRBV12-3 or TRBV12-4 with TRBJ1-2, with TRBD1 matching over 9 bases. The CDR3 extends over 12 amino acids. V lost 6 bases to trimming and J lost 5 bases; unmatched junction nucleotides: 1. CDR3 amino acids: CASRGTGYGYTF. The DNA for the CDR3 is TGTGCCAGCAGAGGGACAGGGTATGGCTACACCTTC.

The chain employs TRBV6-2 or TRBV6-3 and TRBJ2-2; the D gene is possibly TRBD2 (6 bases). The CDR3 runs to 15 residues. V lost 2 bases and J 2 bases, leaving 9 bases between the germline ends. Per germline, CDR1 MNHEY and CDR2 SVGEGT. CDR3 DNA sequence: TGTGCCAGCAGTTACGGGGACTCCAACACCGGGGAGCTGTTTTTT. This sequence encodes CASSYGDSNTGELFF.

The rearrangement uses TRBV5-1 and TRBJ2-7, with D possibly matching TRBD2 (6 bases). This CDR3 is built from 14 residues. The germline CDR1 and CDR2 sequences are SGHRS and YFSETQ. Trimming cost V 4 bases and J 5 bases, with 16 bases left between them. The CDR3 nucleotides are TGCGCCAGCAGCCCGCGCCGCGGGGACCACGAGCAGTACTTC. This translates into CASSPRRGDHEQYF.

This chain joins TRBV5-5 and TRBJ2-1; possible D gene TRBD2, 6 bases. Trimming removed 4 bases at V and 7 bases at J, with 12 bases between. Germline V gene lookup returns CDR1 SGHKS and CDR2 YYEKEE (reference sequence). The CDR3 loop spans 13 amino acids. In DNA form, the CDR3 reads TGTGCCAGCAGCGGGGACTGGGATAATGAGCAGTTCTTC. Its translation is CASSGDWDNEQFF.

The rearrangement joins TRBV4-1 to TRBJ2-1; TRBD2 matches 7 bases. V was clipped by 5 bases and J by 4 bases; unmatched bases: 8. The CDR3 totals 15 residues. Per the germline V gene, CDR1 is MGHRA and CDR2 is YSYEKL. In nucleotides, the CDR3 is TGCGCCAGCAGCTACCGGGACTACCAGTACAATGAGCAGTTCTTC. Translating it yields CASSYRDYQYNEQFF.

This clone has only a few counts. The CDR3 reads CASSPDRGNYGYTF. In DNA, the CDR3 is TGTGCCAGCTCACCGGACAGGGGGAACTATGGCTACACCTTC. The chain recombines TRBV18 with TRBJ1-2; 10 nucleotides agree with TRBD1. The ends lost 3 bases at V and 2 bases at J; junction bases unmatched: 0. This CDR3 region has 14 residues. Germline V gene lookup returns CDR1 KGHSH and CDR2 LQKENI. Full variable domain (rest looked up from reference TRBV18 and TRBJ1-2): NAGVMQNPRHLVRRRGQEARLRCSPMKGHSHVYWYRQLPEEGLKFMVYLQKENIIDESGMPKERFSAEFPKEGPSILRIQQVVRGDSAAYFCASSPDRGNYGYTFGSGTRLTVV.

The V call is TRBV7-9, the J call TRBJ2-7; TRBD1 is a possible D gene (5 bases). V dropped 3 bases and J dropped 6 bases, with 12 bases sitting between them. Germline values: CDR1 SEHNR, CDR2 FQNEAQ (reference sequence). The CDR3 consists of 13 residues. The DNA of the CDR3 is TGTGCCAGCAGCTTGGAAGGGGCCGGCGAGCAGTACTTC. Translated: CASSLEGAGEQYF.

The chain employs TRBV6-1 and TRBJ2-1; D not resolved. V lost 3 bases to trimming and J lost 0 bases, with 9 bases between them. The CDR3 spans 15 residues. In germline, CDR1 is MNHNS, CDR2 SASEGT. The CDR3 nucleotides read TGTGCCAGCAGTGAGGTGCTCAGCTCCTACAATGAGCAGTTCTTC. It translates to CASSEVLSSYNEQFF.

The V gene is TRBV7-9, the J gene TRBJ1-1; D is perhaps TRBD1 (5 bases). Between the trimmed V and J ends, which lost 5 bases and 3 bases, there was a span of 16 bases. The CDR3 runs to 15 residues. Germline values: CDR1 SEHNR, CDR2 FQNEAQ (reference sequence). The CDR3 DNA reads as TGTGCCAGCAGCCCCAGTGTGTGGGGGGACACTGAAGCTTTCTTT. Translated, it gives CASSPSVWGDTEAFF. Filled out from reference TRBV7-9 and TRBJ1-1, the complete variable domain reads DTGVSQNPRHKITKRGQNVTFRCDPISEHNRLYWYRQTLGQGPEFLTYFQNEAQLEKSRLLSDRFSAERPKGSFSTLEIQRTEQGDSAMYLCASSPSVWGDTEAFFGQGTRLTVV.

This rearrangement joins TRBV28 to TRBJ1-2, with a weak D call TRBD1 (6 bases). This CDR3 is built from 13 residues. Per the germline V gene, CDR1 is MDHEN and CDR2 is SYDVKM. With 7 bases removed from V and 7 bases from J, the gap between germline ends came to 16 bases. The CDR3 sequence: CASIKQGPTGYTF. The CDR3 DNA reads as TGTGCCAGCATCAAGCAGGGGCCGACTGGCTACACCTTC.

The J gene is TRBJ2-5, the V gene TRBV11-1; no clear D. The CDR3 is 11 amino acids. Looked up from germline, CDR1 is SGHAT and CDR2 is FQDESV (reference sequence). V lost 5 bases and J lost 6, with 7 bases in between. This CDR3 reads CASSQQKTQYF. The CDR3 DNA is TGTGCCAGCAGCCAACAGAAGACCCAGTACTTC.

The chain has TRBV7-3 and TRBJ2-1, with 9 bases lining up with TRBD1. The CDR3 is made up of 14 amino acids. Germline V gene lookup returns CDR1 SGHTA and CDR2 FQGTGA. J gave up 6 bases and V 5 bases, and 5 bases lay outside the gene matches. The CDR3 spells CASSTGTGSNEQFF. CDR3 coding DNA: TGTGCCAGCAGCACCGGGACAGGGAGCAATGAGCAGTTCTTC. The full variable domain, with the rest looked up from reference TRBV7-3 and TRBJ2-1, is GAGVSQTPSNKVTEKGKYVELRCDPISGHTALYWYRQSLGQGPEFLIYFQGTGAADDSGLPNDRFFAVRPEGSVSTLKIQRTERGDSAVYLCASSTGTGSNEQFFGPGTRLTVL.

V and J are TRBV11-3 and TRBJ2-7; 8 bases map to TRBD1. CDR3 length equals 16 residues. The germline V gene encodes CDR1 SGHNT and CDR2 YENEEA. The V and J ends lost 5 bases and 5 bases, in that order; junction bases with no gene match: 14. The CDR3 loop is CASSSTGTGEIDEQYF. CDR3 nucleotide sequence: TGTGCCAGCAGCAGTACCGGGACAGGAGAAATTGACGAGCAGTACTTC.

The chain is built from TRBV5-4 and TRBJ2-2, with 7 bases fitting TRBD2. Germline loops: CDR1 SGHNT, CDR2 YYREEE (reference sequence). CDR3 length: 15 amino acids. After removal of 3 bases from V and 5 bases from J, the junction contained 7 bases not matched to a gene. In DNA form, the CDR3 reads TGTGCCAGCAGCTCGTCAGGGCGGGGGACCGGGGAGCTGTTTTTT. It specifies CASSSSGRGTGELFF.

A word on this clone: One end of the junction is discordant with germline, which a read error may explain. The CDR3 nucleotides read TGTGCTAGCAGCTTAGCCACGGGACAGGGGTACGAGCAGTACTTC. Residues: CASSLATGQGYEQYF. The chain carries TRBV7-7 and TRBJ2-7; 10 bases align to TRBD1. The CDR3 is 15 residues long. Germline CDR1 is SSHAT and CDR2 is FNYEAQ (reference sequence).

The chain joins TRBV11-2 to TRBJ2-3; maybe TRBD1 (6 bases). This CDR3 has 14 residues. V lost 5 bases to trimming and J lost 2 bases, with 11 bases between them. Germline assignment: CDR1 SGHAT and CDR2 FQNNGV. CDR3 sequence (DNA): TGTGCCAGCAGCCAGGGGTCGGTCACAGATACGCAGTATTTT. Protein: CASSQGSVTDTQYF.

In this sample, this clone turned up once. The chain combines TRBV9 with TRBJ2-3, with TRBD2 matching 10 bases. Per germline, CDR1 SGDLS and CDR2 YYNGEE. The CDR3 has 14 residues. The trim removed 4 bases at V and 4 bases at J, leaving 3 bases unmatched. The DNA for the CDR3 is TGTGCCAGCAGCAGCGGGGGGGGGCCAGATACGCAGTATTTT. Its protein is CASSSGGGPDTQYF.

The CDR3 nucleotides read TGTGCCAGCAGCCGGACTTCCGACTCCTACAATGAGCAGTTCTTC. Its translation is CASSRTSDSYNEQFF. The chain couples TRBV5-4 to TRBJ2-1, with D possibly being TRBD2 (5 bases). Germline lookup yields CDR1 SGHNT and CDR2 YYREEE (reference sequence). V lost 4 bases and J 0 bases, leaving 11 bases between the germline ends. The CDR3 covers 15 residues. The entire variable domain, with the rest obtained from reference TRBV5-4 and TRBJ2-1, is as follows: ETGVTQSPTHLIKTRGQQVTLRCSSQSGHNTVSWYQQALGQGPQFIFQYYREEENGRGNFPPRFSGLQFPNYSSELNVNALELDDSALYLCASSRTSDSYNEQFFGPGTRLTVL.

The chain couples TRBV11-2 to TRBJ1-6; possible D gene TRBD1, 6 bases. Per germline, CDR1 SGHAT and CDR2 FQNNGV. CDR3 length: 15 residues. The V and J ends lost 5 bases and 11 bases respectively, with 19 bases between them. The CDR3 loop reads CASSARGTAGAPLHF. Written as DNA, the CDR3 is TGTGCCAGCAGCGCCAGGGGTACGGCTGGAGCACCCCTCCACTTT.

For the CDR3, the DNA is TGTGCCAGCACGGGACTAGCTAGCTACAATGAGCAGTTCTTC. Translating gives CASTGLASYNEQFF. The chain joins TRBV21-1 to TRBJ2-1; TRBD2, the table's D call, was not compared with the DNA. TRBV21-1 is classified as a pseudogene. The CDR3 runs to 14 residues.

The DNA of the CDR3 is TGTGCCACCAGTGAGGGGCACAATGAGCAGTTCTTC. This codes for CATSEGHNEQFF. This chain connects TRBV24-1 to TRBJ2-1, with D possibly TRBD1 on 5 matching bases. V was cut by 4 bases and J by 5 bases, with 5 bases left in between. The CDR3 length is 12 residues. Germline-derived CDR1 and CDR2 are KGHDR and SFDVKD.

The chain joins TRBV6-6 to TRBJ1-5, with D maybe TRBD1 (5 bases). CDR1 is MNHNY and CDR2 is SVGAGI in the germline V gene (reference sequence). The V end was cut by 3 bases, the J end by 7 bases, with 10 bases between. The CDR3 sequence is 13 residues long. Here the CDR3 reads CASSYTPGQPQHF. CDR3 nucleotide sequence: TGTGCCAGCAGTTATACCCCAGGGCAGCCCCAGCATTTT.

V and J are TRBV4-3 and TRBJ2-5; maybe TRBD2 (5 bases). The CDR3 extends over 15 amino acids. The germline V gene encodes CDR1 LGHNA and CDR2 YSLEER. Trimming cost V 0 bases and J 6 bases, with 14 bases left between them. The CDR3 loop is CASSQDRSGGKTQYF. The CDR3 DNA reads TGCGCCAGCAGCCAAGATCGGAGCGGAGGAAAGACCCAGTACTTC.

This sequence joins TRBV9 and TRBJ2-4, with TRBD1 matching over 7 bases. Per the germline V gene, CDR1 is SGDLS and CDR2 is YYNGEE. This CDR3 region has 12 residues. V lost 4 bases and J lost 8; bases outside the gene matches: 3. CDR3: CASSPDRDIQYF. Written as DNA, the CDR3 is TGTGCCAGCAGCCCCGACAGGGACATTCAGTACTTC.